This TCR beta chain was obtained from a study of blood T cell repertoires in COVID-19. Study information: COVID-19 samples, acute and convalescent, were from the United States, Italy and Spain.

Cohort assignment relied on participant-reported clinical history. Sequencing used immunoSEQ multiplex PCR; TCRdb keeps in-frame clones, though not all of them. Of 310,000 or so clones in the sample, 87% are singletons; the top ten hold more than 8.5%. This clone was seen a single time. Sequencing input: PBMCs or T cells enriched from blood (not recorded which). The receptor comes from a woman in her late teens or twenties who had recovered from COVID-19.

CDR3 nucleotide sequence: TGTGCCAGCATCCCGCAAGACACAGGGCCCGAGCAGTACTTC. Protein product: CASIPQDTGPEQYF. The V and J genes are TRBV7-3 and TRBJ2-7, with a weak D call TRBD1 (6 bases). The CDR3 has 14 residues. CDR1 is SGHTA and CDR2 is FQGTGA in the germline V gene. With 7 bases removed from V and 6 bases from J, the gap between germline ends came to 19 bases. Drawing the rest from reference TRBV7-3 and TRBJ2-7, the complete variable domain is GAGVSQTPSNKVTEKGKYVELRCDPISGHTALYWYRQSLGQGPEFLIYFQGTGAADDSGLPNDRFFAVRPEGSVSTLKIQRTERGDSAVYLCASIPQDTGPEQYFGPGTRLTVT.